Below are 17 T cell receptor beta chains sequenced from a single sample in a study of response to subunit inactivated influenza vaccine. TCRdb analysed the RT-PCR reads with MiXCR anew, one entry per CDR3 protein. The data hold 500,000 to 700,000 distinct CDR3 sequences, with under 30% observed a single time. These records were also assigned to another study, of T cells expressing NK-cell markers. In that study: The TCR beta cDNA came from 5'RACE template switching with UMIs.

The source was CD4+ T cells sorted from PBMCs, collected 12 days after vaccination. The origin of the receptors is a man aged 45 to 65 who received an inactivated influenza vaccine.

This clonotype has a handful of counts. The rearrangement uses TRBV20-1 and TRBJ1-5, with a tentative D call TRBD1 (6 bases). From germline, CDR1 is DFQATT and CDR2 SNEGSKA (reference sequence). Trimming stripped 0 bases from V and 6 bases from J, with 18 bases between. The CDR3 contains 16 residues. The CDR3 nucleotides are TGCAGTGCTAGAGACCCCGCACAGGGAACGACTCAGCCCCAGCATTTT. Its protein is CSARDPAQGTTQPQHF.

This clonotype turned up a few times. The chain combines TRBV29-1 with TRBJ1-1; D is possibly TRBD1 (6 bases). Trimming took off 4 bases at V and 11 bases at J, with 14 bases between the two ends. Germline V gene lookup returns CDR1 SQVTM and CDR2 ANQGSEA. The CDR3 has 11 residues. The CDR3 sequence: CSVGTGMDAFF. CDR3 in DNA: TGCAGCGTTGGCACAGGGATGGATGCTTTCTTT.

This clonotype was observed many times. The rearrangement links TRBV12-3 or TRBV12-4 to TRBJ2-1; D remains ambiguous. The CDR3 length is 14 residues. Trimming shortened V by 4 bases and J by 0 bases, and 7 bases separated the two germline ends. CDR3 nucleotide sequence: TGTGCCAGCAGTTACAAGAACTCCTACAATGAGCAGTTCTTC. This sequence encodes CASSYKNSYNEQFF.

This clonotype was observed a few times. The J gene is TRBJ2-6, the V gene TRBV5-5, with D unresolved. CDR3 size: 15 residues. Trimming took off 4 bases at V and 0 bases at J, with 8 bases between the two ends. The germline gives CDR1 SGHKS, CDR2 YYEKEE (reference sequence). In DNA, the CDR3 is TGTGCCAGCAGCCGAGAGAGCTCTGGGGCCAACGTCCTGACTTTC. Protein: CASSRESSGANVLTF.

The chain recombines TRBV3-1 with TRBJ2-1, with 7 bases lining up with TRBD2. J gave up 2 bases and V 5 bases, and 3 bases lay outside the gene matches. The CDR3 extends over 14 amino acids. Germline CDR1 LGHDT, CDR2 YNNKEL (reference sequence). CDR3 amino acids: CASSNGLAYNEQFF. CDR3 DNA sequence: TGTGCCAGCAGCAATGGACTAGCCTACAATGAGCAGTTCTTC.

This clonotype was seen a handful of times. This rearrangement joins TRBV29-1 to TRBJ2-1; D is perhaps TRBD2 (5 bases). From germline, CDR1 is SQVTM and CDR2 ANQGSEA. This CDR3 is 13 amino acids long. Trimming stripped 6 bases from V and 6 bases from J, with 15 bases between. CDR3 sequence: CSVAGMGINEQFF. The CDR3, as DNA: TGCAGCGTAGCCGGGATGGGGATCAATGAGCAGTTCTTC.

This clonotype was observed a few times. The rearrangement joins TRBV5-1 to TRBJ2-5; the D gene is possibly TRBD2 (6 bases). With 1 base removed from V and 5 bases from J, the gap between germline ends came to 12 bases. CDR3 length: 14 amino acids. Per the germline V gene, CDR1 is SGHRS and CDR2 is YFSETQ. For the CDR3, the DNA is TGCGCCAGCAGCTTGTCGGGGGACCTCGAGACCCAGTACTTC. It translates to CASSLSGDLETQYF.

V usage is TRBV20-1 and J usage is TRBJ2-3, with 11 bases that match TRBD2. Germline V gene sequence: CDR1 DFQATT, CDR2 SNEGSKA (reference sequence). This CDR3 region has 16 residues. The junction had 9 bases not matched to a gene; V was cut back by 2 bases and J by 5 bases. Here the CDR3 DNA reads TGCAGTGCTAGAAGTCGACTAGCGGGGACCTTAGATACGCAGTATTTT. Its protein is CSARSRLAGTLDTQYF.

This clonotype was found many times. The V gene is TRBV7-9, the J gene TRBJ2-5; 9 bases are shared with TRBD1. Germline loops: CDR1 SEHNR, CDR2 FQNEAQ (reference sequence). With V trimmed by 5 bases and J by 4 bases, 5 bases remained unmatched. CDR3 length: 14 residues. The CDR3: CASSLTGGGETQYF. CDR3 in DNA: TGTGCCAGCAGCCTGACAGGGGGTGGAGAGACCCAGTACTTC.

This clonotype was detected ten times or more. The chain has TRBV29-1 and TRBJ2-4, with D perhaps matching TRBD1 (6 bases). The V gene's germline CDR1 is SQVTM and CDR2 ANQGSEA. The CDR3 extends over 13 amino acids. Trimming removed 2 bases at V and 2 bases at J, with 7 bases between. CDR3 in DNA: TGCAGCGTTGAACAGGGGACCAAAAACATTCAGTACTTC. This sequence encodes CSVEQGTKNIQYF.

The gene calls are TRBV11-2 and TRBJ1-2; 9 bases match TRBD1. This CDR3 region has 13 residues. Trimming cost V 5 bases and J 6 bases; bases outside gene matches: 4. In germline, CDR1 is SGHAT, CDR2 FQNNGV. The DNA for the CDR3 is TGTGCCAGCAGCCCAAGACAGGGGGATGGCTACACCTTC. Its protein is CASSPRQGDGYTF.

The chain joins TRBV10-3 to TRBJ2-7; a possible D gene is TRBD1 (6 bases). Germline CDR1 ENHRY, CDR2 SYGVKD. The CDR3 contains 13 residues. V was clipped by 10 bases and J by 3 bases, with 16 bases between them. CDR3 DNA: TGTGCCACCGCGAGGACAGCGAGCTACGAGCAGTACTTC. Its translation: CATARTASYEQYF.

This clonotype was counted only a few times. The V and J genes are TRBV5-1 and TRBJ1-1, with TRBD1 as a possible D gene (5 bases). The CDR3 is 13 amino acids. Looked up from germline, CDR1 is SGHRS and CDR2 is YFSETQ. V lost 4 bases, J lost 5 bases, and 12 bases lay in between. The chain's CDR3 is CASSRNGGTEAFF. The CDR3 DNA reads as TGCGCCAGCAGCAGGAACGGGGGGACTGAAGCTTTCTTT.

This sequence joins TRBV18 and TRBJ2-1, with 14 positions matching TRBD2. Germline values: CDR1 KGHSH, CDR2 LQKENI. This CDR3 contains 17 residues. The V gene end was trimmed by 3 bases and the J gene end by 2 bases; junction bases not matched to a gene: 3. The CDR3 DNA reads TGTGCCAGCTCACCGAGACTAGCGGGAGGGACCTACAATGAGCAGTTCTTC. This translates into CASSPRLAGGTYNEQFF.

V is TRBV14 and J is TRBJ2-7; D unresolved. This CDR3 has 13 residues. Deletions cut 6 bases from V and 0 bases from J, with 9 bases between. Germline V lookup: CDR1 SGHDN, CDR2 FVKESK. The CDR3 is CASRGKSSYEQYF. The CDR3 DNA reads TGTGCCAGCAGGGGCAAGAGCTCCTACGAGCAGTACTTC.

This clonotype was recorded at least ten times. The V gene is TRBV11-2, the J gene TRBJ2-3; D not certain. This CDR3 contains 13 residues. The germline gives CDR1 SGHAT, CDR2 FQNNGV. V was cut by 5 bases and J by 6 bases, with 12 bases left in between. The CDR3 DNA follows: TGTGCCAGCAGCCCCCGGTTGAGCGATACGCAGTATTTT. Protein product: CASSPRLSDTQYF.

This chain links TRBV2 with TRBJ2-5, with D tentatively TRBD1 (6 bases). V lost 5 bases, J lost 5 bases, and 9 bases lay in between. Germline V gene lookup returns CDR1 SNHLY and CDR2 FYNNEI. This CDR3 comprises 12 residues. The CDR3 DNA sequence: TGTGCCAGCAGTCGGACAGACGAGACCCAGTACTTC. Translation: CASSRTDETQYF.